This paragraph covers one TCR beta chain sequence. This CDR3 is also generated by other DNA sequences in the sample. This entry belongs to a study of B cell selection in AIRE deficiency. Sequenced by immunoSEQ multiplex PCR; TCRdb stores in-frame clones only, minus some. The profile shows under 30,000 clones, around 97% of them singletons. Conventional CD4 T cells were sorted as CD4+CD127+ cells. The TCR originated in a human donor with AIRE deficiency. The sample consisted of conventional CD4+ T cells sorted from PBMCs.

The CDR3 nucleotides read TGTGCCAGCAGCCCCCTGCTCCAAGGGGCCAAAAACATTCAGTACTTC. Its protein product is CASSPLLQGAKNIQYF. V and J are TRBV7-9 and TRBJ2-4; D not resolved. Germline CDR1 and CDR2: SEHNR and FQNEAQ (reference sequence). Trimming cost V 5 bases and J 1 base, with 15 bases left between them. This CDR3 has 16 amino acids.